This T cell receptor (beta chain) derives from a study of blood T cell repertoires in COVID-19. Background on the study: Acute-phase and convalescent COVID-19 samples originated in the United States, Italy and Spain.

Seattle's enrolled individuals joined amid active infection and were then monitored longitudinally. Authors' data handling: Estimates of nucleated cell counts were drawn from the amplification of reference gene primers. Only in-frame clones appear in the TCRdb table, and some are missing; sequencing was by immunoSEQ multiplex PCR. From that table come the V and J calls and clone size; the DNA was used to work out D and trimming. The sample includes approximately 300,000 clones, about 90% of them seen just once. The germline CDR1 and CDR2 sequences are LGHDT and YNNKEL (reference sequence). V was pared by 2 bases and J by 0 bases, with 20 bases between. This CDR3 has 18 residues.

This clonotype was obtained from a woman in her thirties or forties with COVID-19, enrolled during active disease. The sequencing input was peripheral blood. V is TRBV3-1 (or the pseudogene TRBV3-2) and J is TRBJ2-7, with D perhaps TRBD1 (6 bases). Here the CDR3 DNA reads TGTGCCAGCAGCCAACTACCCGGTGGGACACTTAGCTCCTACGAGCAGTACTTC. Encoded protein: CASSQLPGGTLSSYEQYF.